Listed below are T cell receptor beta chains from one sample, sequenced in a study of siplizumab effects on memory and regulatory T cells. TCRdb's copy holds only in-frame clones and misses some; the assay was immunoSEQ multiplex PCR. In the table there are 95,000 to 110,000 clones, 93% of which are singletons. The sample was Tregs sorted from blood. The source is a human donor in good health. Each CDR3 is given with its conserved first and last residue. The D gene is left open where the match is weak. Only some rows state a clone size, as once, few, many or a class for expanded clones.

J gene: TRBJ1-1; D gene: NA; V gene: TRBV5-8; clone size: NA; CDR3 DNA: TGTGCCAGCAGCTTCGTTGGTGCTGTCCCTGAAGCTTTCTTT; CDR3 protein: CASSFVGAVPEAFF
J gene: TRBJ2-1; D gene: NA; V gene: TRBV27; clone size: NA; CDR3 DNA: TGTGCCAGCAGTTCCCTCCCCGGAGCTAGTATCAATGAGCAGTTCTTC; CDR3 protein: CASSSLPGASINEQFF
J gene: TRBJ2-7; D gene: NA; V gene: TRBV6-1; clone size: NA; CDR3 DNA: TGTGCCAGCAGTGAACCGGGGATCCGAGAGCAGTACTTC; CDR3 protein: CASSEPGIREQYF
J gene: TRBJ2-7; D gene: TRBD2; V gene: TRBV15; clone size: NA; CDR3 DNA: TGTGCCACCAGCAGCCGGGAGGGCCCCTACGAGCAGTACTTC; CDR3 protein: CATSSREGPYEQYF
J gene: TRBJ2-1; D gene: TRBD2; V gene: TRBV2; clone size: NA; CDR3 DNA: TGTGCCAGCAGTGAAAGGCTAGCGGGAACCTACAATGAGCAGTTCTTC; CDR3 protein: CASSERLAGTYNEQFF
J gene: TRBJ2-7; D gene: NA; V gene: TRBV30; clone size: NA; CDR3 DNA: TGTGCCTGGAGTGGGGTAGCGGTCTACGAGCAGTACTTC; CDR3 protein: CAWSGVAVYEQYF
J gene: TRBJ2-7; D gene: TRBD1; V gene: TRBV19; clone size: NA; CDR3 DNA: TGTGCCAGTAGTATCACAGGGGGCTCCTACGAGCAGTACTTC; CDR3 protein: CASSITGGSYEQYF
J gene: TRBJ2-7; D gene: NA; V gene: TRBV1; clone size: NA; CDR3 DNA: TGCACCAGCAGCCAATCCTGGGTAGACCGCTCCTACGAGCAGTACTTC; CDR3 protein: CTSSQSWVDRSYEQYF
J gene: TRBJ2-7; D gene: NA; V gene: TRBV18; clone size: NA; CDR3 DNA: TGTGCCAGCTCACCCCTGGGTGGGGCTACTCACGAGCAGTACTTC; CDR3 protein: CASSPLGGATHEQYF
J gene: TRBJ2-1; D gene: TRBD2; V gene: TRBV5-1; clone size: NA; CDR3 DNA: TGCGCCAGCAGCTTGAGCGGGATCCCCTACAATGAGCAGTTCTTC; CDR3 protein: CASSLSGIPYNEQFF
J gene: TRBJ1-5; D gene: NA; V gene: TRBV19; clone size: NA; CDR3 DNA: TGTGCCAGTAGTTGGGGGCTAGCTTCGGGTCAGCCCCAGCATTTT; CDR3 protein: CASSWGLASGQPQHF
J gene: TRBJ2-1; D gene: NA; V gene: TRBV7-9; clone size: NA; CDR3 DNA: TGTGCCAGCAGCTTAATCAGGGACAATGAGCAGTTCTTC; CDR3 protein: CASSLIRDNEQFF
J gene: TRBJ2-3; D gene: NA; V gene: TRBV7-8; clone size: NA; CDR3 DNA: TGTGCCAGCAGCTTATCGACTGGGACGCAGTATTTT; CDR3 protein: CASSLSTGTQYF
J gene: TRBJ1-1; D gene: TRBD1; V gene: TRBV11-1; clone size: NA; CDR3 DNA: TGTGCCAGCAGCGTAATCACAGGGGACACTGAAGCTTTCTTT; CDR3 protein: CASSVITGDTEAFF
J gene: TRBJ2-5; D gene: TRBD1; V gene: TRBV9; clone size: NA; CDR3 DNA: TGTGCCAGCAGCGTAGCCCCCCAGGGGGAAGAGACCCAGTACTTC; CDR3 protein: CASSVAPQGEETQYF
J gene: TRBJ2-1; D gene: NA; V gene: TRBV5-1; clone size: once; CDR3 DNA: TGCGCCAGCAGCCCGTACCGGGCATACAATGAGCAGTTCTTC; CDR3 protein: CASSPYRAYNEQFF
J gene: TRBJ1-5; D gene: NA; V gene: TRBV19; clone size: NA; CDR3 DNA: TGTGCCAGTAGTATAGGGCGGGGAAATCAGCCCCAGCATTTT; CDR3 protein: CASSIGRGNQPQHF
J gene: TRBJ2-5; D gene: TRBD2; V gene: TRBV30; clone size: NA; CDR3 DNA: TGTGCCTGGAGTGTATGGGGGGGCCAAGAGACCCAGTACTTC; CDR3 protein: CAWSVWGGQETQYF
J gene: TRBJ2-5; D gene: NA; V gene: TRBV5-8; clone size: NA; CDR3 DNA: TGTGCCAGCAGCTTAGACGGAGCCCAAGAGACCCAGTACTTC; CDR3 protein: CASSLDGAQETQYF
J gene: TRBJ1-3; D gene: NA; V gene: TRBV9; clone size: NA; CDR3 DNA: TGTGCCAGCAGCGTAGAGGGAGCAGGGGCCATATATTTT; CDR3 protein: CASSVEGAGAIYF
J gene: TRBJ1-2; D gene: NA; V gene: TRBV18; clone size: NA; CDR3 DNA: TGTGCCAGCTCACTTAGTGCGGACTATGGCTACACCTTC; CDR3 protein: CASSLSADYGYTF
J gene: TRBJ2-7; D gene: NA; V gene: TRBV10-3; clone size: NA; CDR3 DNA: TGTGCCATCAGTGAGTCGGGGCGGGGCGTCTACGAGCAGTACTTC; CDR3 protein: CAISESGRGVYEQYF
J gene: TRBJ2-1; D gene: TRBD2; V gene: TRBV10-3; clone size: NA; CDR3 DNA: TGTGCCATCACCCCGGACTGGGCTAGCGGTAAGGGCCTCTCCTACAATGAGCAGTTCTTC; CDR3 protein: CAITPDWASGKGLSYNEQFF
J gene: TRBJ2-1; D gene: TRBD1; V gene: TRBV4-2; clone size: NA; CDR3 DNA: TGTGCCAGCAGCCAGGGGACAGGACCTTACAATGAGCAGTTCTTC; CDR3 protein: CASSQGTGPYNEQFF
J gene: TRBJ2-5; D gene: TRBD1; V gene: TRBV18; clone size: NA; CDR3 DNA: TGTGCCAGCTCACCGTTAGGACAGGAAGAGACCCAGTACTTC; CDR3 protein: CASSPLGQEETQYF
J gene: TRBJ1-1; D gene: NA; V gene: TRBV6-1; clone size: NA; CDR3 DNA: TGTGCCAGCAGTGAATACCCGAACACTGAAGCTTTCTTT; CDR3 protein: CASSEYPNTEAFF
J gene: TRBJ2-2; D gene: TRBD2; V gene: TRBV10-3; clone size: NA; CDR3 DNA: TGTGCCATCAGGCCTAGCGGGGGCCTTAACACCGGGGAGCTGTTTTTT; CDR3 protein: CAIRPSGGLNTGELFF
J gene: TRBJ2-1; D gene: TRBD1; V gene: TRBV18; clone size: NA; CDR3 DNA: TGTGCCAGCTCCAAGACAGGGTACAATGAGCAGTTCTTC; CDR3 protein: CASSKTGYNEQFF
J gene: TRBJ2-1; D gene: NA; V gene: TRBV10-3; clone size: NA; CDR3 DNA: TGTGCCATCAGTGAGAGTGGGAGGCCCTACAATGAGCAGTTCTTC; CDR3 protein: CAISESGRPYNEQFF
J gene: TRBJ2-3; D gene: NA; V gene: TRBV6-5; clone size: NA; CDR3 DNA: TGTGCCAGCAGGGACAGCACAGATACGCAGTATTTT; CDR3 protein: CASRDSTDTQYF
J gene: TRBJ2-2; D gene: TRBD1; V gene: TRBV19; clone size: NA; CDR3 DNA: TGTGCCAGTAGTTTAAGGCCCCTCGGGACAGGGAACACCGGGGAGCTGTTTTTT; CDR3 protein: CASSLRPLGTGNTGELFF
J gene: TRBJ2-4; D gene: NA; V gene: TRBV23-1; clone size: NA; CDR3 DNA: TGCGCCAGCAGTCGTCGAGGCAAAATAGCCAAAAACATTCAGTACTTC; CDR3 protein: CASSRRGKIAKNIQYF
J gene: TRBJ2-3; D gene: NA; V gene: TRBV27; clone size: NA; CDR3 DNA: TGTGCCAGCAGTTGGGGCTATACGCAGTATTTT; CDR3 protein: CASSWGYTQYF
J gene: TRBJ1-1; D gene: NA; V gene: TRBV9; clone size: NA; CDR3 DNA: TGTGCCAGCAGCGTAGTCACAGGCCTAACGGACACTGAAGCTTTCTTT; CDR3 protein: CASSVVTGLTDTEAFF
J gene: TRBJ2-3; D gene: NA; V gene: TRBV6-1; clone size: NA; CDR3 DNA: TGTGCCAGCAGTGAGGGGCCAAGAGGGACGCAGTATTTT; CDR3 protein: CASSEGPRGTQYF
J gene: TRBJ2-3; D gene: NA; V gene: TRBV6-5; clone size: NA; CDR3 DNA: TGTGCCAGCAGTTCCGGATCTTCGACAGATACGCAGTATTTT; CDR3 protein: CASSSGSSTDTQYF
J gene: TRBJ1-2; D gene: NA; V gene: TRBV30; clone size: NA; CDR3 DNA: TGTGCCTTTCTCACTGACCCTAACTATGGCTACACCTTC; CDR3 protein: CAFLTDPNYGYTF
J gene: TRBJ2-1; D gene: NA; V gene: TRBV2; clone size: NA; CDR3 DNA: TGTGCCAGCAGGCAGGGCATCAACAATGAGCAGTTCTTC; CDR3 protein: CASRQGINNEQFF
J gene: TRBJ2-3; D gene: TRBD1; V gene: TRBV6-6; clone size: NA; CDR3 DNA: TGTGCCAGCAGTACAAGAAAGGGACAGGACGATACGCAGTATTTT; CDR3 protein: CASSTRKGQDDTQYF
J gene: TRBJ2-5; D gene: TRBD2; V gene: TRBV18; clone size: NA; CDR3 DNA: TGTGCCAGCTCACGGGGGACTAGCGTGACCCAAGAGACCCAGTACTTC; CDR3 protein: CASSRGTSVTQETQYF
J gene: TRBJ2-3; D gene: TRBD1; V gene: TRBV30; clone size: NA; CDR3 DNA: TGTGCCTGGAACATAGCAGGGGGCGGAGATACGCAGTATTTT; CDR3 protein: CAWNIAGGGDTQYF
J gene: TRBJ1-6; D gene: NA; V gene: TRBV30; clone size: NA; CDR3 DNA: TGTGCCTGGAGTGCCCCGACAGGACTGACTGATTCACCCCTCCACTTT; CDR3 protein: CAWSAPTGLTDSPLHF
J gene: TRBJ2-2; D gene: NA; V gene: TRBV7-2; clone size: NA; CDR3 DNA: TGTGCCAGCAGCTTATATCTGGGAACCGGGGAGCTGTTTTTT; CDR3 protein: CASSLYLGTGELFF
J gene: TRBJ2-7; D gene: NA; V gene: TRBV12-2; clone size: NA; CDR3 DNA: TGTGCAAGTCTGCAGATTTACGAGCAGTACTTC; CDR3 protein: CASLQIYEQYF
J gene: TRBJ2-1; D gene: TRBD2; V gene: TRBV28; clone size: NA; CDR3 DNA: TGTGCCAGCAGACGCACTAGCGGGAGTTACAATGAGCAGTTCTTC; CDR3 protein: CASRRTSGSYNEQFF
J gene: TRBJ1-1; D gene: NA; V gene: TRBV30; clone size: NA; CDR3 DNA: TGTGCCTGGAGTCACCTTAGGGGGGAGAGAGGAACTGAAGCTTTCTTT; CDR3 protein: CAWSHLRGERGTEAFF
J gene: TRBJ2-1; D gene: TRBD2; V gene: TRBV7-2; clone size: NA; CDR3 DNA: TGTGCCAGCAGCTCCTATAGCGGGAGACCCTACAATGAGCAGTTCTTC; CDR3 protein: CASSSYSGRPYNEQFF
J gene: TRBJ2-7; D gene: NA; V gene: TRBV7-8; clone size: NA; CDR3 DNA: TGTGCCAGCAGCTTGACGACTGGGAGCTTCTCCTACGAGCAGTACTTC; CDR3 protein: CASSLTTGSFSYEQYF
J gene: TRBJ2-1; D gene: TRBD1; V gene: TRBV2; clone size: NA; CDR3 DNA: TGTGCCAGCAGGGACAGGGGGCGCGTCGCCAATGAGCAGTTCTTC; CDR3 protein: CASRDRGRVANEQFF
J gene: TRBJ2-7; D gene: TRBD2; V gene: TRBV5-1; clone size: NA; CDR3 DNA: TGCGCCAGCAGCTTGTTCCGGGGGGCCTACGAGCAGTACTTC; CDR3 protein: CASSLFRGAYEQYF
J gene: TRBJ1-1; D gene: NA; V gene: TRBV19; clone size: NA; CDR3 DNA: TGTGCCAGTAGTATAGTTTTTCCGGGGAACACTGAAGCTTTCTTT; CDR3 protein: CASSIVFPGNTEAFF
J gene: TRBJ1-5; D gene: NA; V gene: TRBV7-9; clone size: few; CDR3 DNA: TGTGCCAGCAACTCCCCCGGCAGGCCCCAGCATTTT; CDR3 protein: CASNSPGRPQHF
J gene: TRBJ2-3; D gene: TRBD1; V gene: TRBV7-3; clone size: NA; CDR3 DNA: TGTGCCAGCAGCACCACAGGGGGTGTGCGTACGGATACGCAGTATTTT; CDR3 protein: CASSTTGGVRTDTQYF
J gene: TRBJ2-3; D gene: NA; V gene: TRBV5-5; clone size: NA; CDR3 DNA: TGTGCCAGCAGCTTACAGATTTTATCTAGCACAGATACGCAGTATTTT; CDR3 protein: CASSLQILSSTDTQYF